This is a list of T cell receptor beta chains from one sample in a study of blood T cell repertoires in COVID-19. Clones were read by immunoSEQ multiplex PCR, and TCRdb kept only the in-frame ones, dropping some. The sample records over 65,000 clones, 80% to 90% being singletons. Input material: peripheral blood. The receptors derive from a man of 80 years or more with COVID-19, enrolled during active disease. Both conserved end residues are part of each CDR3. D genes are given only for firm matches. Clone size, where shown, is once, few, many, or a class for clones that have expanded.

>TRBV25-1|16|-|-|TRBJ2-7
TGTGCCAGCAGTGAGTACGGCAGGGGCTCCTCCTACGAGCAGTACTTC
CASSEYGRGSSYEQYF
>TRBV6-5|13|-|-|TRBJ1-1
TGTGCCAGCAGTTTCTCGGAGGGGACTGAAGCTTTCTTT
CASSFSEGTEAFF
>TRBV6-5|14|-|-|TRBJ1-4
TGTGCCAGCAGTTACGACAGTAGTTATGAAAAACTGTTTTTT
CASSYDSSYEKLFF
>TRBV5-1|13|-|TRBD1|TRBJ1-2
TGCGCCAGCAGCCAGACAGGGGAATATGGCTACACCTTC
CASSQTGEYGYTF
>TRBV7-2|16|once|TRBD2|TRBJ2-7
TGTGCCAGCAGCTTAGACCCTAGCGGGGCCTCCTACGAGCAGTACTTC
CASSLDPSGASYEQYF
>TRBV15|14|-|-|TRBJ1-4
TGTGCCACCAGCAGGGGGGGGGCTGCTGAAAAACTGTTTTTT
CATSRGGAAEKLFF
>TRBV10-3|14|-|TRBD1|TRBJ1-2
TGTGCCATCAGGCCGGGACAGCTTAGGGATGGCTACACCTTC
CAIRPGQLRDGYTF
>TRBV12-3/TRBV12-4|13|-|TRBD1|TRBJ1-1
TGTGCCAGCAGCTCGGGACAGGACCTGGAAGCTTTCTTT
CASSSGQDLEAFF
>TRBV7-9|12|-|TRBD1|TRBJ1-6
TGTGCCAGCGACAGGGCAGGATCACCCCTCCACTTT
CASDRAGSPLHF
>TRBV28|11|once|-|TRBJ1-2
TGTGCCAGCAGGCCAGGGCATGGCTACACCTTC
CASRPGHGYTF
>TRBV4-2|16|-|TRBD1|TRBJ2-7
TGTGCCAGCAGCCAAGGCCCGGGACAGGGGGCCTACGAGCAGTACTTC
CASSQGPGQGAYEQYF
>TRBV6-5|13|-|-|TRBJ2-3
TGTGCCAGCAAAGCTAGCGGCACAGATACGCAGTATTTT
CASKASGTDTQYF
>TRBV6-4|14|-|TRBD1|TRBJ2-1
TGTGCCAGCAGTGACAGGGGGCGCTTATATGAGCAGTTCTTC
CASSDRGRLYEQFF
>TRBV19|16|-|-|TRBJ2-4
TGTGCCAGTAGTCCCCGAGACAGTATAGCCAAAAACATTCAGTACTTC
CASSPRDSIAKNIQYF
>TRBV6-5|14|-|-|TRBJ1-4
TGTGCCAGCAGTTACTCGCGAGGGGGTGAAAAACTGTTTTTT
CASSYSRGGEKLFF
>TRBV4-1|14|-|TRBD1|TRBJ1-2
TGCGCCAGCAGTCATGCAGGGGGGAACTATGGCTACACCTTC
CASSHAGGNYGYTF
>TRBV7-9|15|-|-|TRBJ1-1
TGTGCCAGCAGCCAAAACAAGAGGATGAACACTGAAGCTTTCTTT
CASSQNKRMNTEAFF
>TRBV2|14|-|-|TRBJ2-5
TGTGCCAGCAGCCCCCGGGACTACCAAGAGACCCAGTACTTC
CASSPRDYQETQYF
>TRBV2|15|-|TRBD1|TRBJ2-6
TGTGCCAGCAGTAGCCAGGGGGCTGGGGCCAACGTCCTGACTTTC
CASSSQGAGANVLTF
>TRBV18|13|-|TRBD1|TRBJ2-7
TGTGCCAGCTCCTGGGACAGGGCTAGGGAGCAGTACTTC
CASSWDRAREQYF
>TRBV28|13|-|-|TRBJ1-4
TGTGCCAGCAGTTTAAACAGTCAAGAAAAACTGTTTTTT
CASSLNSQEKLFF
>TRBV14|14|-|-|TRBJ1-3
TGTGCCAGCAGCCAAACCTACTCTGGAAACACCATATATTTT
CASSQTYSGNTIYF
>TRBV10-3|12|once|-|TRBJ2-3
TGTGCCATCAGTGAGTCTCAGGATACGCAGTATTTT
CAISESQDTQYF
>TRBV9|15|once|-|TRBJ2-7
TGTGCCAGCAGCCCATACGGGACACCCATTTACGAGCAGTACTTC
CASSPYGTPIYEQYF
>TRBV3-1/TRBV3-2|14|-|-|TRBJ1-2
TGTGCCAGCAGCCAAGTCAGGGCCAACTATGGCTACACCTTC
CASSQVRANYGYTF
>TRBV7-9|17|-|TRBD2|TRBJ2-1
TGTGCCAGCAGCCCCAAGGGGGGACTAGCGGGGGATAATGAGCAGTTCTTC
CASSPKGGLAGDNEQFF
>TRBV28|17|-|TRBD1|TRBJ2-7
TGTGCCAGCAGTTTCGAACAGGGGGCGCGGATCACCTACGAGCAGTACTTC
CASSFEQGARITYEQYF
>TRBV3-1/TRBV3-2|14|once|TRBD1|TRBJ1-6
TGTGCCAGCAGCCAAGGGACAGGGTCGTCACCCCTCCACTTT
CASSQGTGSSPLHF
>TRBV2|14|once|TRBD1|TRBJ2-7
TGTGCCAGCAGTGAAAGGGGACAGGGGCCCGAGCAGTACTTC
CASSERGQGPEQYF
>TRBV27|15|-|TRBD1|TRBJ1-1
TGTGCCAGCAGTCTCATGGGACAGGGGAACACTGAAGCTTTCTTT
CASSLMGQGNTEAFF
>TRBV5-4|15|once|-|TRBJ1-1
TGTGCCAGCAGCTTGGAGGGGGTGGGTAGCACTGAAGCTTTCTTT
CASSLEGVGSTEAFF
>TRBV28|15|-|-|TRBJ2-5
TGTGCCAGCCAGTCTTGGGGCAGGGCTCAAGAGACCCAGTACTTC
CASQSWGRAQETQYF
>TRBV11-2|16|-|-|TRBJ2-5
TGTGCCAGCAGCTCCTTCGGGCGGGACTTCCAAGAGACCCAGTACTTC
CASSSFGRDFQETQYF
>TRBV5-1|14|-|-|TRBJ1-2
TGCGCCAGCAGCTCCCAGGCGGGACCCGGTGGCTACACCTTC
CASSSQAGPGGYTF
>TRBV6-5|12|-|-|TRBJ1-5
TGTGCCAGCAGACAGGGCAATCAGCCCCAGCATTTT
CASRQGNQPQHF
>TRBV7-9|14|once|-|TRBJ2-2
TGTGCCAGCAGCCGCGGGGCGAACACCGGGGAGCTGTTTTTT
CASSRGANTGELFF
>TRBV15|13|-|-|TRBJ1-5
TGTGCCACCAGCAAACTGGGCGTTCAGCCCCAGCATTTT
CATSKLGVQPQHF
>TRBV9|17|-|-|TRBJ2-1
TGTGCCAGCAGCGTAGGGGGGCTGCGGGTGGCCTACAATGAGCAGTTCTTC
CASSVGGLRVAYNEQFF
>TRBV5-1|13|once|-|TRBJ2-1
TGCGCCAGCAGCGTTGACTCCCACAATGAGCAGTTCTTC
CASSVDSHNEQFF
>TRBV6-5|14|-|-|TRBJ2-3
TGTGCCAGCTCTCGCGGGGCTCCCCCAGATACGCAGTATTTT
CASSRGAPPDTQYF
>TRBV6-5|15|-|TRBD2|TRBJ2-5
TGTGCCAGCAGTTACTCGCCTAGCGGGGAAGAGACCCAGTACTTC
CASSYSPSGEETQYF
>TRBV19|17|-|TRBD1|TRBJ1-6
TGTGCCAGTAGTATCCAGGGACAGCTTGGCTATAATTCACCCCTCCACTTT
CASSIQGQLGYNSPLHF
>TRBV18|12|-|-|TRBJ2-7
TGTGCCAGCTCACCAGACATGTACGAGCAGTACTTC
CASSPDMYEQYF
>TRBV2|15|-|-|TRBJ1-4
TGTGCCAGCTCTGTGGGCGGGGCTGGTAATGAAAAACTGTTTTTT
CASSVGGAGNEKLFF
>TRBV19|15|-|TRBD2|TRBJ2-5
TGTGCCAGTAGTCAAGGACTAGCGGGGGTAGAGACCCAGTACTTC
CASSQGLAGVETQYF
>TRBV5-1|13|-|TRBD1|TRBJ2-5
TGCGCCAGCCGGACAGGGGTGCGGGAGACCCAGTACTTC
CASRTGVRETQYF